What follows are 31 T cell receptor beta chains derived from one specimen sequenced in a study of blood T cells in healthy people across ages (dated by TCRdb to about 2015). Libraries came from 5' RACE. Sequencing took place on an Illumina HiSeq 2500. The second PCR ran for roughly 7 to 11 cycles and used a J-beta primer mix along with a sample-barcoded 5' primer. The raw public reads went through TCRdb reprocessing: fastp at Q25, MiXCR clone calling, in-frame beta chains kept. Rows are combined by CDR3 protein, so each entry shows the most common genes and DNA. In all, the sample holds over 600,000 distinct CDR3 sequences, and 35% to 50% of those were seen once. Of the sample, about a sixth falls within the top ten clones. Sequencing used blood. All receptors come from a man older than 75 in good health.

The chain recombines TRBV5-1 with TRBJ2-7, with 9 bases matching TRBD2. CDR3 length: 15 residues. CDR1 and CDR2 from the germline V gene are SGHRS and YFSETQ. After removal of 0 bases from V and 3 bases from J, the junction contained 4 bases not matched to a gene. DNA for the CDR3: TGCGCCAGCAGCTTGGAAGGAGCGGGAGGCTACGAGCAGTACTTC. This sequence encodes CASSLEGAGGYEQYF.

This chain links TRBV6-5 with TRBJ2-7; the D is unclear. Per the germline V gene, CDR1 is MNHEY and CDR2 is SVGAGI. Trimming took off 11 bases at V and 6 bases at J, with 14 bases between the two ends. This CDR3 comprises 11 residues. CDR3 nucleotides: TGTGCCGGCGGTCCGGTAGGCGAGCAGTACTTC. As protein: CAGGPVGEQYF.

The CDR3 region is CATSRDQTGESETQYF. CDR3 sequence (DNA): TGTGCCACCAGCAGAGATCAGACAGGGGAAAGCGAGACCCAGTACTTC. The chain joins TRBV15 to TRBJ2-5; the match to TRBD1 covers 8 bases. Looked up from germline, CDR1 is LNHNV and CDR2 is YYDKDF (reference sequence). V shed 0 bases, J shed 5 bases, and the junction held 8 bases outside the gene matches. The CDR3 has 16 amino acids.

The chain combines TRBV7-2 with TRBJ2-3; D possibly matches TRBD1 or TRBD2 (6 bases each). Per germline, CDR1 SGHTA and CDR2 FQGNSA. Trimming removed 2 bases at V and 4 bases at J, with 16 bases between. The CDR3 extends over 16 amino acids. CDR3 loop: CASSLNVRGGADTQYF. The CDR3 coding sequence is TGTGCCAGCAGCTTAAATGTCAGGGGAGGCGCAGATACGCAGTATTTT. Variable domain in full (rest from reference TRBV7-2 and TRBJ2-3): GAGVSQSPSNKVTEKGKDVELRCDPISGHTALYWYRQSLGQGLEFLIYFQGNSAPDKSGLPSDRFSAERTGGSVSTLTIQRTQQEDSAVYLCASSLNVRGGADTQYFGPGTRLTVL.

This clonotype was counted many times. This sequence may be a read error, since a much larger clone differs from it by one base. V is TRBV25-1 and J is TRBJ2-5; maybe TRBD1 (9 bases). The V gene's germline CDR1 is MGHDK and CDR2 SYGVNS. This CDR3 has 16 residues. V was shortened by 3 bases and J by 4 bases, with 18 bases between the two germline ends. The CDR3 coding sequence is TGTGCCAGCAGTGACCCCGTAGCGGGACAGGGAGAGACCCAGTACTTC. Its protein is CASSDPVAGQGETQYF.

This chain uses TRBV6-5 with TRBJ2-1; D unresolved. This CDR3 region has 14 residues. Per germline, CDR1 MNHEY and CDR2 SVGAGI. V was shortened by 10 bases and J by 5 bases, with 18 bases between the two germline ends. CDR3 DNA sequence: TGTGCCACCGGCACCGGACGGGCCAACAATGAGCAGTTCTTC. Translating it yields CATGTGRANNEQFF.

The CDR3 bases are TGTGCCAGCGGAGTAGGGCAGGATATATACGAGCAGTACTTC. Its protein product is CASGVGQDIYEQYF. The chain combines TRBV12-3 or TRBV12-4 with TRBJ2-7, with unresolved D. The CDR3 loop spans 14 amino acids. The germline V and J ends were trimmed by 8 bases and 4 bases, with 18 bases remaining between them.

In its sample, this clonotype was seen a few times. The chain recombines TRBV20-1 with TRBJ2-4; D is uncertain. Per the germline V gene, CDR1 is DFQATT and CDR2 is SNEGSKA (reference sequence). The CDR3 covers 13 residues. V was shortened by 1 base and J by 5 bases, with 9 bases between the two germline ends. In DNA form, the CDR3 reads TGCAGTGCTAGAGGGTTGGGTCAAAACATTCAGTACTTC. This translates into CSARGLGQNIQYF.

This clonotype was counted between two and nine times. CDR3 bases: TGCGCCAGCAGCTTGATCACACAGGGGGCCCTCCGCGAGCAGTACTTC. It encodes CASSLITQGALREQYF. This chain links TRBV5-1 with TRBJ2-7, with TRBD1 matching 9 bases. The trim removed 1 base at V and 6 bases at J, leaving 11 bases unmatched. Germline loops: CDR1 SGHRS, CDR2 YFSETQ. The CDR3 has 16 amino acids.

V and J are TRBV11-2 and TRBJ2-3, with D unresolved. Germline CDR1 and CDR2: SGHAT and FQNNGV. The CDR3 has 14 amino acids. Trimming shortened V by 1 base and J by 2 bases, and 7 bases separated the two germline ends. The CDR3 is CASSLGQYTDTQYF. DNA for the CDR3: TGTGCCAGCAGCTTAGGGCAATACACAGATACGCAGTATTTT.

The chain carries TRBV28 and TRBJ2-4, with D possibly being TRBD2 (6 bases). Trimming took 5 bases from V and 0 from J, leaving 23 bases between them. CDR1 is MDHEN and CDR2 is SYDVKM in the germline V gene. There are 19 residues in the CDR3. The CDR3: CASSALGLAQPLAKNIQYF. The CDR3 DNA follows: TGTGCCAGCAGTGCCCTAGGGCTAGCGCAACCTCTAGCCAAAAACATTCAGTACTTC. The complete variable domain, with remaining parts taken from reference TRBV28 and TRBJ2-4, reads DVKVTQSSRYLVKRTGEKVFLECVQDMDHENMFWYRQDPGLGLRLIYFSYDVKMKEKGDIPEGYSVSREKKERFSLILESASTNQTSMYLCASSALGLAQPLAKNIQYFGAGTRLSVL.

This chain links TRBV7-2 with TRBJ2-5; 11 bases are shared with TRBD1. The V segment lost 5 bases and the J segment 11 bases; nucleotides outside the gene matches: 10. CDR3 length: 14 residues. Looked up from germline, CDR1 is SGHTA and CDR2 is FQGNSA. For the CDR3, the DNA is TGTGCCAGCAGCATAGGACAGGGGGCCGATGAGCAGTACTTC. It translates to CASSIGQGADEQYF. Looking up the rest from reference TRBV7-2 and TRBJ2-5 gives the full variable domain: GAGVSQSPSNKVTEKGKDVELRCDPISGHTALYWYRQSLGQGLEFLIYFQGNSAPDKSGLPSDRFSAERTGGSVSTLTIQRTQQEDSAVYLCASSIGQGADEQYFGPGTRLLVL.

The CDR3 loop reads CASSPDNEGFTDTQYF. The CDR3, as DNA: TGTGCCAGCAGCCCCGACAATGAGGGTTTCACAGATACGCAGTATTTT. The chain is built from TRBV13 and TRBJ2-3, with a possible D match to TRBD2 (5 bases). CDR3 length: 16 amino acids. V gave up 5 bases and J gave up 2 bases, with 17 bases separating them. In germline, CDR1 is PRHDT, CDR2 FYEKMQ (reference sequence).

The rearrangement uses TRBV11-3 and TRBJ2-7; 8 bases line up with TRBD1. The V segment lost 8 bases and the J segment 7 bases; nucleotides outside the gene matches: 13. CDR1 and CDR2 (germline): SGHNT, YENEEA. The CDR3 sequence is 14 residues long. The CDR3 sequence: CASQNGQGTSEQYF. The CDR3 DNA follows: TGTGCCAGCCAGAATGGACAGGGAACAAGTGAGCAGTACTTC.

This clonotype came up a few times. The CDR3 nucleotides are TGTGCCACCAGTGGGACGGGGCTCCCCGATAATGAGCAGTTCTTC. The encoded protein is CATSGTGLPDNEQFF. This rearrangement joins TRBV24-1 to TRBJ2-1; D is perhaps TRBD1 or TRBD2 (5 bases each). V gave up 5 bases and J gave up 7 bases, with 17 bases separating them. CDR1 is KGHDR, CDR2 SFDVKD, per germline. The CDR3 sequence is 15 residues long.

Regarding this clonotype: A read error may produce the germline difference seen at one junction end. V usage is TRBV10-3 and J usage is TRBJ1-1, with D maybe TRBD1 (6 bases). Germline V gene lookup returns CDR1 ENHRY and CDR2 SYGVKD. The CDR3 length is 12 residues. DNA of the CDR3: TGTGCCGTCAGTAACAGGGACTCTGAAGCTTTCTTT. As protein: CAVSNRDSEAFF.

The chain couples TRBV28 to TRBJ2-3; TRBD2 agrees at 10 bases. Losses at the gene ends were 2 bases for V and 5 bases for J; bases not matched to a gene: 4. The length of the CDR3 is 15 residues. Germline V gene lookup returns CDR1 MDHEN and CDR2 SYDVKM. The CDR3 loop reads CASSLSGGALDTQYF. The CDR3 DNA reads TGTGCCAGCAGTTTAAGCGGGGGGGCCTTAGATACGCAGTATTTT.

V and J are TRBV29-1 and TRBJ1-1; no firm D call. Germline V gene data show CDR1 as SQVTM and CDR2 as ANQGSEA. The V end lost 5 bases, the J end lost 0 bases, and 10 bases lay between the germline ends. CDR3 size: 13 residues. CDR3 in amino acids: CSVWSALNTEAFF. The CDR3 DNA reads TGCAGCGTTTGGTCCGCGCTGAACACTGAAGCTTTCTTT. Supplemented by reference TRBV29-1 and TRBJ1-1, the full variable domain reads SAVISQKPSRDICQRGTSLTIQCQVDSQVTMMFWYRQQPGQSLTLIATANQGSEATYESGFVIDKFPISRPNLTFSTLTVSNMSPEDSSIYLCSVWSALNTEAFFGQGTRLTVV.

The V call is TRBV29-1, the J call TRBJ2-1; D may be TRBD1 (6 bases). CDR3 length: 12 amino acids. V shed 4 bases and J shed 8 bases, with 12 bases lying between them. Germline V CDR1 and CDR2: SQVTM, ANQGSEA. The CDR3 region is CSVGYRVHEQFF. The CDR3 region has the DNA TGCAGCGTTGGCTACAGGGTCCATGAGCAGTTCTTC.

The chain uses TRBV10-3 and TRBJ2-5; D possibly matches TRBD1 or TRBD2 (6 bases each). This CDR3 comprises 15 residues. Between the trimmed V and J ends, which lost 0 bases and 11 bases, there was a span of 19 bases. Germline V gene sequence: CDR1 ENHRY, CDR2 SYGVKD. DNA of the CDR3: TGTGCCATCAGTGAGTCGTCGGGGGCTGAGTATGAGCAGTACTTC. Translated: CAISESSGAEYEQYF.

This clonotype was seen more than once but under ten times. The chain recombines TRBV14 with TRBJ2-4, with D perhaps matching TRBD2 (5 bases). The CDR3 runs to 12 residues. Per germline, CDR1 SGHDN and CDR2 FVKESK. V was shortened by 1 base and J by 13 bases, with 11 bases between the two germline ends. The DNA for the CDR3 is TGTGCCAGCAGCCAAGGCGTTGGACTGCAGTACTTC. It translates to CASSQGVGLQYF.

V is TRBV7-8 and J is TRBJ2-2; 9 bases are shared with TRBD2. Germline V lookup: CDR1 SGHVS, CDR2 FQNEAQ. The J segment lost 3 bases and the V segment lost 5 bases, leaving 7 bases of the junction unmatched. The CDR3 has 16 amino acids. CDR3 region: CASSGLAGAYTGELFF. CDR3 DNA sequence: TGTGCCAGCAGCGGGTTAGCGGGAGCGTACACCGGGGAGCTGTTTTTT.

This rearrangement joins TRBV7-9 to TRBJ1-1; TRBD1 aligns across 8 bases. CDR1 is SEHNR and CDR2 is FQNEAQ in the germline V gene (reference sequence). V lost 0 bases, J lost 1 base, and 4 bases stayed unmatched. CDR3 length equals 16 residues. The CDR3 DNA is TGTGCCAGCAGCTTAGCGGTTGGGACAGGGAACACTGAAGCTTTCTTT. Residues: CASSLAVGTGNTEAFF.

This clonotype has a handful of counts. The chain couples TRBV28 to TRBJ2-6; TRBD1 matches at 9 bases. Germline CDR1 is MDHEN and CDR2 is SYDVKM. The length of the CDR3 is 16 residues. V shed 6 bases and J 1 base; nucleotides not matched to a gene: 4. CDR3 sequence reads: CASSTGGESGANVLTF. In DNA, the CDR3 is TGTGCCAGCAGCACAGGGGGCGAGTCTGGGGCCAACGTCCTGACTTTC.

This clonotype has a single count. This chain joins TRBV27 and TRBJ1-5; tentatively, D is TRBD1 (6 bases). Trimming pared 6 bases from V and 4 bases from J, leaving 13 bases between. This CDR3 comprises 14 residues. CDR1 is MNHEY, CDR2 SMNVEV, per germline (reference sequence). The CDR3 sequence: CASRVGGPNQPQHF. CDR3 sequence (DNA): TGTGCCAGCAGGGTGGGGGGGCCGAATCAGCCCCAGCATTTT.

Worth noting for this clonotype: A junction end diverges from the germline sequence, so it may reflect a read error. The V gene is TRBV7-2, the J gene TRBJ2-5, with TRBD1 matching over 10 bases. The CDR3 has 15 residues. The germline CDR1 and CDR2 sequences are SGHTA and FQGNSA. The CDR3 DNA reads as TGCGCCAGCACCCCCAGACAGGGGGCGTGTGAGACCCAGTACTTC. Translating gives CASTPRQGACETQYF. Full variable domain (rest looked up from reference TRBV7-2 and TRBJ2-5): GAGVSQSPSNKVTEKGKDVELRCDPISGHTALYWYRQSLGQGLEFLIYFQGNSAPDKSGLPSDRFSAERTGGSVSTLTIQRTQQEDSAVYLCASTPRQGACETQYFGPGTRLLVL.

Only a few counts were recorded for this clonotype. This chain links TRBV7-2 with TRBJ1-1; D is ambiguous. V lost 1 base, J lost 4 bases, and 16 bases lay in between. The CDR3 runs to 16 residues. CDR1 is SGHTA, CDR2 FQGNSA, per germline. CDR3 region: CASSLEHRQEGTEAFF. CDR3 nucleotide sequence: TGTGCCAGCAGCTTAGAGCATCGGCAGGAGGGCACTGAAGCTTTCTTT.

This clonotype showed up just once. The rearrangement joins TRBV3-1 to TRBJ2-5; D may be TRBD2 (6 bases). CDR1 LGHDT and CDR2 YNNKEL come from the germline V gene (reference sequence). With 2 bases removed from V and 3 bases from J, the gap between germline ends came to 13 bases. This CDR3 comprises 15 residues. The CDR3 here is CASSQIMGGEETQYF. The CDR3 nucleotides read TGTGCCAGCAGCCAAATTATGGGGGGTGAAGAGACCCAGTACTTC.

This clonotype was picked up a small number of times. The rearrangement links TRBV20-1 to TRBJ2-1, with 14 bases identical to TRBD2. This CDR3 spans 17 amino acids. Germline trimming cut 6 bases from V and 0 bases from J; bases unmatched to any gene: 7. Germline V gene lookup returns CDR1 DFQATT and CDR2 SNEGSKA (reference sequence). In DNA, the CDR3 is TGCAGTGCAACAGGACTAGCGGGAGGCGCCTCCTACAATGAGCAGTTCTTC. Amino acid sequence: CSATGLAGGASYNEQFF.

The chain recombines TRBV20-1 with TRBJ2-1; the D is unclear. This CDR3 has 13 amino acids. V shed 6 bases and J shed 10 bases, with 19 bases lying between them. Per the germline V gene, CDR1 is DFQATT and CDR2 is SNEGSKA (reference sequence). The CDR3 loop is CSAMKPGPEEQFF. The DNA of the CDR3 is TGCAGTGCCATGAAGCCAGGTCCGGAGGAGCAGTTCTTC.

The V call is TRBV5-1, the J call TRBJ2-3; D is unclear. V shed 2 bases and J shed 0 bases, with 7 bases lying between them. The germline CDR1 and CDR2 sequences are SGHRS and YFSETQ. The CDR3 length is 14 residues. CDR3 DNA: TGCGCCAGCAGCTTTTGGGCTAGCACAGATACGCAGTATTTT. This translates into CASSFWASTDTQYF.